These T cell receptor beta chains were read from a single sample in a study of CD8+ T cells in alopecia areata. Using immunoSEQ multiplex PCR, the repertoire was profiled, and TCRdb retains in-frame clones only, with some absent. The data hold about 200,000 clones, with approximately 56% observed a single time. The specimen comprised CD4+ T cells sorted from blood, sampled at week 4, from a patient treated with tofacitinib. The source of these receptors is a human donor with alopecia areata. The conserved cysteine and the conserved F or W are not part of the CDR3 here.

CDR3	V	J
ASSPMGISYEQY	TRBV27	TRBJ2-7
AWGGQGKGYT	TRBV30	TRBJ1-2
ASRVAGQNIQY	TRBV5-4	TRBJ2-4
ASSSLLDRGPYEQY	TRBV5-1	TRBJ2-7
AWSPAERELF	TRBV30	TRBJ2-2
ASSSGLQETQY	TRBV7-9	TRBJ2-5
SVGGGQETQY	TRBV29-1	TRBJ2-5
SVQRGGPNTEAF	TRBV29-1	TRBJ1-1
ASSFYSGGSYNEQF	TRBV6-5	TRBJ2-1
ASRVTNTGELF	TRBV6-1	TRBJ2-2
ASSQDRYNSPLH	TRBV4-3	TRBJ1-6
AISVTLRGNSPLH	TRBV10-3	TRBJ1-6
AWSVRLAETQY	TRBV30	TRBJ2-5
ASSQSRVAYGYT	TRBV4-1	TRBJ1-2
ASSLLYNTEAF	TRBV7-2	TRBJ1-1
ASSPGGTKETQY	TRBV27	TRBJ2-5
ASFRGSQETQY	TRBV18	TRBJ2-5
AWSVQTDSIGDT	TRBV30	TRBJ1-2
SVDPEGRNIQY	TRBV29-1	TRBJ2-4
ASSYRPRTGEQF	TRBV6-6	TRBJ2-1
ASSLESTGPTNNEQF	TRBV5-4	TRBJ2-1
ASDRRGVNQPQH	TRBV19	TRBJ1-5
SVEAGGGTEAF	TRBV29-1	TRBJ1-1